There are a few counts of the clone carrying this TCR beta chain. The source of the sample is a study of blood T cell repertoires in COVID-19. Study-level background: COVID-19 samples collected from the United States, Italy and Spain covered acute and convalescent phases.

The study assigned cohorts using participant-reported clinical history. Assay used: immunoSEQ multiplex PCR; TCRdb lists only in-frame clones, some missing. The repertoire has more than 200,000 clones, approximately 80% of them found once; the top ten carry about 7.2%. The receptor was isolated from a woman aged 40 to 50 with acute COVID-19. The specimen sequenced was PBMCs or T cells enriched from blood (not recorded which).

The DNA of the CDR3 is TGCGCCAGCAGCCGCTTCGGCGGGGGCAGCAATCAGCCCCAGCATTTT. This codes for CASSRFGGGSNQPQHF. The V call is TRBV4-1, the J call TRBJ1-5; TRBD1 is a possible D gene (6 bases). This CDR3 is built from 16 residues. Germline V gives CDR1 MGHRA, CDR2 YSYEKL. V was trimmed by 4 bases and J by 1 base, leaving 14 bases between them.